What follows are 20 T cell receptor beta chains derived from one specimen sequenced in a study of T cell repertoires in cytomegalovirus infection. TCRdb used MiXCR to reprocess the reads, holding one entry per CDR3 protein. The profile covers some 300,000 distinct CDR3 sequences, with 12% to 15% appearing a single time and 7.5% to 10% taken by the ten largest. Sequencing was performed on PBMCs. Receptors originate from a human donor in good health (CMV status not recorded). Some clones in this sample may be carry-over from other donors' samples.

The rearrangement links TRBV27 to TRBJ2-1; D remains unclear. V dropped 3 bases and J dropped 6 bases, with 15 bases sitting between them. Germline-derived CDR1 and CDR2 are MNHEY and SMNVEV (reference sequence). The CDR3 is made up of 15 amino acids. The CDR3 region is CASSLWKSSSNEQFF. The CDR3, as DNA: TGTGCCAGCAGTTTGTGGAAATCCTCGAGCAATGAGCAGTTCTTC.

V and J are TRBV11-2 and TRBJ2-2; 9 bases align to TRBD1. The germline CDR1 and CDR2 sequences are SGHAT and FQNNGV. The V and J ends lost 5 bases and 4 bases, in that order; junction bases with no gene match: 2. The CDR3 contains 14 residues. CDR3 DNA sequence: TGTGCCAGCAGCAAGACAGGGGGCACCGGGGAGCTGTTTTTT. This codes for CASSKTGGTGELFF.

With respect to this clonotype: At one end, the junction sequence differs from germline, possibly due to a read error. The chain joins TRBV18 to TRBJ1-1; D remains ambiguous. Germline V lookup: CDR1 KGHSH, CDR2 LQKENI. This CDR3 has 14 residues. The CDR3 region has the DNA TGTGCCAGCTCACCCCGCAGGTCAAACATTGAAGCTTTCTTT. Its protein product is CASSPRRSNIEAFF.

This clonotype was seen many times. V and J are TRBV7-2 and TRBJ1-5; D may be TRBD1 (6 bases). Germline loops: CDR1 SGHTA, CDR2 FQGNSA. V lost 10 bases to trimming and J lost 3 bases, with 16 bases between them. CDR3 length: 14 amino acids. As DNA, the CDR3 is TGTGCCACCGGGGGGGACACTTACAATCAGCCCCAGCATTTT. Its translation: CATGGDTYNQPQHF.

CDR3 protein: CSKGQGVTYEQYF. CDR3 DNA sequence: TGCAGCAAAGGGCAGGGGGTAACCTACGAGCAGTACTTC. This sequence joins TRBV20-1 and TRBJ2-7; 7 bases are a match to TRBD1. The germline CDR1 and CDR2 sequences are DFQATT and SNEGSKA (reference sequence). This CDR3 spans 13 amino acids.

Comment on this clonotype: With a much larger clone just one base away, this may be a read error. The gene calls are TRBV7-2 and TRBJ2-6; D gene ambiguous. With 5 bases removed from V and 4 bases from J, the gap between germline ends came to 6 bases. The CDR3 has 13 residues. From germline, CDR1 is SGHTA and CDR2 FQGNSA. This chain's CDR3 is CASSGVGANVLTF. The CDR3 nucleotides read TGTGCCAGCAGCGGGGTGGGGGCCAACGTCCTGACTTTC.

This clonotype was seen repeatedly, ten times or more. The CDR3: CASSLRPSYEQYF. In nucleotides, the CDR3 is TGTGCCAGCAGCTTAAGGCCTTCCTACGAGCAGTACTTC. The chain links TRBV7-3 to TRBJ2-7; D gene unclear. The V end lost 1 base, the J end lost 1 base, and 5 bases lay between the germline ends. CDR3 length: 13 amino acids. Germline V lookup: CDR1 SGHTA, CDR2 FQGTGA. Together with reference TRBV7-3 and TRBJ2-7, the CDR3 gives the full variable domain: GAGVSQTPSNKVTEKGKYVELRCDPISGHTALYWYRQSLGQGPEFLIYFQGTGAADDSGLPNDRFFAVRPEGSVSTLKIQRTERGDSAVYLCASSLRPSYEQYFGPGTRLTVT.

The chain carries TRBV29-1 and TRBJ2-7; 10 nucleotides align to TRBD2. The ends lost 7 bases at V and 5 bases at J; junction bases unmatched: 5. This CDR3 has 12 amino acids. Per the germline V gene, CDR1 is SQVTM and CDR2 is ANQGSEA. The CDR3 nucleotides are TGCAGCGCCCTAGCGGGAGTAGACGAGCAGTACTTC. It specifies CSALAGVDEQYF.

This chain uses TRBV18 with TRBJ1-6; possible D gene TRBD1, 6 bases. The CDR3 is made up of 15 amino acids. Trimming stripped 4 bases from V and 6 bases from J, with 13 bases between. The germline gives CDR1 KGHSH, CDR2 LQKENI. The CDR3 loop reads CASSLEQGFNSPLHF. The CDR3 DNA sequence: TGTGCCAGCTCACTGGAACAGGGTTTTAATTCACCCCTCCACTTT.

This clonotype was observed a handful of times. In nucleotides, the CDR3 is TGTGCCACCTGGGCCAGGGGCATAGAAGCTGGAAACACCATATATTTT. It yields the protein CATWARGIEAGNTIYF. The chain recombines TRBV28 with TRBJ1-3, with a possible D match to TRBD1 (6 bases). The CDR3 runs 16 residues. CDR1 is MDHEN and CDR2 is SYDVKM in the germline V gene. With 10 bases removed from V and 2 bases from J, the gap between germline ends came to 21 bases.

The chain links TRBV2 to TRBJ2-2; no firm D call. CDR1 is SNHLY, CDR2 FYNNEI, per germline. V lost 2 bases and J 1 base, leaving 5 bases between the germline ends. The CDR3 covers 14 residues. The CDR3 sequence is CASSERRNTGELFF. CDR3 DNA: TGTGCCAGCAGTGAACGCAGGAACACCGGGGAGCTGTTTTTT.

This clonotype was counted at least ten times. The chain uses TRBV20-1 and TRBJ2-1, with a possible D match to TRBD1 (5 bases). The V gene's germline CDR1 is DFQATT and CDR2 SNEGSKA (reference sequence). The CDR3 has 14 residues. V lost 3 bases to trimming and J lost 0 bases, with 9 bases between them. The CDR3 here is CSARQGPSYNEQFF. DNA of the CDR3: TGCAGTGCTAGGCAGGGTCCCTCCTACAATGAGCAGTTCTTC.

The CDR3 sequence: CSAIEGGEPQHF. CDR3 DNA sequence: TGCAGTGCTATCGAGGGGGGTGAACCCCAGCATTTT. V gene TRBV20-1 combines with J gene TRBJ1-5; perhaps TRBD1 as D (6 bases). V lost 4 bases to trimming and J lost 10 bases, with 14 bases between them. This CDR3 contains 12 residues. Germline V gene data show CDR1 as DFQATT and CDR2 as SNEGSKA (reference sequence).

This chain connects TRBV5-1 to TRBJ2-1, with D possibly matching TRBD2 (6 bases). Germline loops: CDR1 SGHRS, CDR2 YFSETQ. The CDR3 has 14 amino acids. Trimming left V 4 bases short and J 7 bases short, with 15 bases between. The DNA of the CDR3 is TGCGCCAGCAGCCTCTCAGTGGGGGGAAATGAGCAGTTCTTC. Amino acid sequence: CASSLSVGGNEQFF.

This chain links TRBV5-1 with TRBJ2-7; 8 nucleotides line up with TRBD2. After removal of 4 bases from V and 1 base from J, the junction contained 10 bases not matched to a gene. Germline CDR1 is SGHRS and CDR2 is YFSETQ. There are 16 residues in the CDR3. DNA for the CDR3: TGCGCCAGCAGCCGGGAGGGACTAGTGCCTTCCTACGAGCAGTACTTC. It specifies CASSREGLVPSYEQYF.

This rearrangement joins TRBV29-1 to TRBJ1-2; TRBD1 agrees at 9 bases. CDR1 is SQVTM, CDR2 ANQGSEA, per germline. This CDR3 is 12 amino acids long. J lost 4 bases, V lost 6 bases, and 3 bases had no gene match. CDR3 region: CSVTGQGYGYTF. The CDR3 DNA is TGCAGCGTGACGGGACAGGGCTATGGCTACACCTTC.

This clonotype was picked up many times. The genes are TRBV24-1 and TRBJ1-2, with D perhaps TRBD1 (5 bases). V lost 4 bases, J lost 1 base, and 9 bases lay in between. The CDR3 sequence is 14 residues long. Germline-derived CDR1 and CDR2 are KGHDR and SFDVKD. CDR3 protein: CATSERDRNYGYTF. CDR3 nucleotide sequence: TGTGCCACCAGTGAACGGGACCGTAACTATGGCTACACCTTC.

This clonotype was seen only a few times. CDR3: CASSVNTGGYTF. For the CDR3, the DNA is TGTGCCAGCAGTGTGAATACGGGGGGCTACACCTTC. V usage is TRBV25-1 and J usage is TRBJ1-2; D call uncertain. Per germline, CDR1 MGHDK and CDR2 SYGVNS. Trimming pared 4 bases from V and 8 bases from J, leaving 11 bases between. This CDR3 is 12 amino acids long.

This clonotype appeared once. CDR3 in DNA: TGCAGCGTTCGTCACCCCGGGGGGAACACTGAAGCTTTCTTT. It yields the protein CSVRHPGGNTEAFF. The V call is TRBV29-1, the J call TRBJ1-1; possible D gene TRBD1, 5 bases. V was trimmed by 5 bases and J by 1 base, leaving 14 bases between them. The CDR3 sequence is 14 residues long. The V gene's germline CDR1 is SQVTM and CDR2 ANQGSEA.

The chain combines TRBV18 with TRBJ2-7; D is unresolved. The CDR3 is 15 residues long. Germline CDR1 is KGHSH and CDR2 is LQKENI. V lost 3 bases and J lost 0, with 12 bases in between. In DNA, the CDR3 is TGTGCCAGCTCACCGTTTTCTGGGGTCTCCTACGAGCAGTACTTC. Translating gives CASSPFSGVSYEQYF.